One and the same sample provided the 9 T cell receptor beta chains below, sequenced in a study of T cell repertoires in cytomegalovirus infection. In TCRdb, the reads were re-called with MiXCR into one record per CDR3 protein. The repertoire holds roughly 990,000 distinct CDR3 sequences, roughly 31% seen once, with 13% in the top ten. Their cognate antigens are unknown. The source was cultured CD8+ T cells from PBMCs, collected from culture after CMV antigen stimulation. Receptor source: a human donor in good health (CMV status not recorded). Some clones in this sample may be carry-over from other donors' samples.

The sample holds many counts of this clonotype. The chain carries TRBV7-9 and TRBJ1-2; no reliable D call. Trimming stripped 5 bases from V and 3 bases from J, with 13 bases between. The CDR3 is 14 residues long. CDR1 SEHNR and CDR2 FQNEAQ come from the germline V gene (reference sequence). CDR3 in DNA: TGTGCCAGCAGCCCTGAAGTCACATACTATGGCTACACCTTC. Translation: CASSPEVTYYGYTF.

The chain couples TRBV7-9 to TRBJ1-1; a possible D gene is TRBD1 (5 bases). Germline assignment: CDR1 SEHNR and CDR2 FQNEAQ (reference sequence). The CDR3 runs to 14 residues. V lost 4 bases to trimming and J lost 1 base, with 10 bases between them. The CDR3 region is CASSSPDRNTEAFF. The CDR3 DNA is TGTGCCAGCAGCTCCCCCGACAGGAACACTGAAGCTTTCTTT.

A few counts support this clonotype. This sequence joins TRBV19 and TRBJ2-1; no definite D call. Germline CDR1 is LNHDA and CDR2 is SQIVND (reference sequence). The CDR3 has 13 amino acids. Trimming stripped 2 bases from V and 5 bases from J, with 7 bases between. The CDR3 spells CASSIHRNNEQFF. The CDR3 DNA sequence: TGTGCCAGTAGTATACACAGAAACAATGAGCAGTTCTTC.

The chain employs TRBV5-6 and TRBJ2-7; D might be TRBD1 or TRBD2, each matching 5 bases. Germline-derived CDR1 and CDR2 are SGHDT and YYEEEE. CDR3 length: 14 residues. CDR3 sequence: CASGLGPSSYEQYV. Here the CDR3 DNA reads TGTGCCAGCGGCTTGGGACCGAGCTCCTACGAGCAGTACGTC.

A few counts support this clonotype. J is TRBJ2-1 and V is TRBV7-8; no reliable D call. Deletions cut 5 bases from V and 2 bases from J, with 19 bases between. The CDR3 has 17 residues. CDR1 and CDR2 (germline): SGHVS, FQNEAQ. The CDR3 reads CASSPPLTRTAYNEQFF. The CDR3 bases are TGTGCCAGCAGCCCGCCCCTCACCCGGACGGCCTACAATGAGCAGTTCTTC. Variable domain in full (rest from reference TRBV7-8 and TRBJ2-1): GAGVSQSPRYKVAKRGQDVALRCDPISGHVSLFWYQQALGQGPEFLTYFQNEAQLDKSGLPSDRFFAERPEGSVSTLKIQRTQQEDSAVYLCASSPPLTRTAYNEQFFGPGTRLTVL.

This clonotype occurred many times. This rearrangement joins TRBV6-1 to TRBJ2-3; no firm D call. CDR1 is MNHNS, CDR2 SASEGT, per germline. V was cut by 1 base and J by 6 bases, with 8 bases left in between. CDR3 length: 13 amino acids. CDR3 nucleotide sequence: TGTGCCAGCAGTGAAGGGGTCCGGGATACGCAGTATTTT. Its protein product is CASSEGVRDTQYF.

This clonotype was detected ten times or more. The CDR3 DNA reads TGTGCCAGCAGCCCGACCGGGACAGGGCCTTACAATGAGCAGTTCTTC. It is translated as CASSPTGTGPYNEQFF. The chain couples TRBV7-2 to TRBJ2-1, with 9 bases identical to TRBD1. The J segment lost 4 bases and the V segment lost 5 bases, leaving 9 bases of the junction unmatched. Germline V lookup: CDR1 SGHTA, CDR2 FQGNSA. This CDR3 is 16 amino acids long.

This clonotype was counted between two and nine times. CDR3 nucleotide sequence: TGTGCCAGCAGTGATCGGGCAGGGGGCAATCAGCCCCAGCATTTT. Encoded protein: CASSDRAGGNQPQHF. This chain joins TRBV6-1 and TRBJ1-5; a possible D gene is TRBD1 (6 bases). The CDR3 covers 15 residues. Trimming took off 3 bases at V and 2 bases at J, with 11 bases between the two ends. Germline CDR1 and CDR2: MNHNS and SASEGT.

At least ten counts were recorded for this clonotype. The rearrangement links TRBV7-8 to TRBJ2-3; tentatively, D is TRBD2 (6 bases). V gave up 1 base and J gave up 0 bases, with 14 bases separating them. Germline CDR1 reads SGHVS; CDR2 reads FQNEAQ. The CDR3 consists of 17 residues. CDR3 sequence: CASSLGRTDYSTDTQYF. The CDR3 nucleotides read TGTGCCAGCAGCTTAGGTCGCACGGACTATAGCACAGATACGCAGTATTTT.